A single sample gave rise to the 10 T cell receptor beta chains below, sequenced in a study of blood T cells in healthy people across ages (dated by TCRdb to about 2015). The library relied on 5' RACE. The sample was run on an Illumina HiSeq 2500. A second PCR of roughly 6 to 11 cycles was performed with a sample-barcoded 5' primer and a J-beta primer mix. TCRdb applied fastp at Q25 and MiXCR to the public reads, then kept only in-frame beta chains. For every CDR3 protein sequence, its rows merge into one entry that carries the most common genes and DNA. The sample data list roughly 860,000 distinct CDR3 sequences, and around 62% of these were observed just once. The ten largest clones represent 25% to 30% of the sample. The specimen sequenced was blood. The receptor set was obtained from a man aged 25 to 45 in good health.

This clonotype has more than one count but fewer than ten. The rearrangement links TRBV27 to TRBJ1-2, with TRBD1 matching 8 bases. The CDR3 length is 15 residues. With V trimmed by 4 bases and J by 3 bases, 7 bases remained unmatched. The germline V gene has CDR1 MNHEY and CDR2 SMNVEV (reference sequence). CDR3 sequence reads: CASSYTQGGDYGYTF. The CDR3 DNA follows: TGTGCCAGCAGTTATACACAGGGGGGCGACTATGGCTACACCTTC.

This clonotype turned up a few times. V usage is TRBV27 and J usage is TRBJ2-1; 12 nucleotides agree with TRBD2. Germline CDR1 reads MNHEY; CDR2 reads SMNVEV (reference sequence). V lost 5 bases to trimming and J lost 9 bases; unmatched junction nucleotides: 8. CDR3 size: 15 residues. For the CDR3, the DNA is TGTGCCAGCAGTCCCGGACTAGCGGGGACAAGTGAGCAGTTCTTC. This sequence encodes CASSPGLAGTSEQFF.

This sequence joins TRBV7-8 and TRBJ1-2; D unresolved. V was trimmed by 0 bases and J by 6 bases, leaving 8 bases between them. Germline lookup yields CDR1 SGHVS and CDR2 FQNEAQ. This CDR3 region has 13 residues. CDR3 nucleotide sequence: TGTGCCAGCAGCTTAGCGATCGAGAATGGCTACACCTTC. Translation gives CASSLAIENGYTF. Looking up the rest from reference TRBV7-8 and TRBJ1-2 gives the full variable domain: GAGVSQSPRYKVAKRGQDVALRCDPISGHVSLFWYQQALGQGPEFLTYFQNEAQLDKSGLPSDRFFAERPEGSVSTLKIQRTQQEDSAVYLCASSLAIENGYTFGSGTRLTVV.

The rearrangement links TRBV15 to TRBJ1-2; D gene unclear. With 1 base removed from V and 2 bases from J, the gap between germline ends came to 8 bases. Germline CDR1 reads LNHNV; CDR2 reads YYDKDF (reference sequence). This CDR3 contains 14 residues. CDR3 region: CATSRAAGNYGYTF. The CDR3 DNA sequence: TGTGCCACCAGCAGAGCGGCCGGGAACTATGGCTACACCTTC.

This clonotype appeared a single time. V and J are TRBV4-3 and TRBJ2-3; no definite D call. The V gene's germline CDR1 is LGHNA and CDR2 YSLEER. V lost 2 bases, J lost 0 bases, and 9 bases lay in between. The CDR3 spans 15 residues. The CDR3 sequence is CASSQNAQSTDTQYF. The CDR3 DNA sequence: TGCGCCAGCAGCCAAAATGCACAGAGCACAGATACGCAGTATTTT.

The CDR3 protein is CASRPGFLNEQFF. In DNA form, the CDR3 reads TGTGCCAGCAGGCCGGGATTTTTGAATGAGCAGTTCTTC. The V and J genes are TRBV6-5 and TRBJ2-1, with D possibly matching TRBD2 (5 bases). The CDR3 loop spans 13 amino acids. Deletions cut 6 bases from V and 7 bases from J, with 13 bases between. Germline V gene data show CDR1 as MNHEY and CDR2 as SVGAGI.

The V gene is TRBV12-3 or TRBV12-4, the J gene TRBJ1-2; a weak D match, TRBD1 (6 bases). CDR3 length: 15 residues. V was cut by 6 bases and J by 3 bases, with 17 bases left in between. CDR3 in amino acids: CASSREGHAYYGYTF. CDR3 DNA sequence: TGTGCCAGCAGCCGTGAGGGACATGCATACTATGGCTACACCTTC.

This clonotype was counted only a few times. The DNA for the CDR3 is TGTGCCAGCAGTGAAGGGAGGGGGTCCTCCTACGAGCAGTACTTC. This translates into CASSEGRGSSYEQYF. The rearrangement links TRBV6-1 to TRBJ2-7, with D perhaps being TRBD1 or TRBD2 (6 bases each). CDR3 size: 15 residues. Germline CDR1 MNHNS, CDR2 SASEGT. Trimming took off 1 base at V and 0 bases at J, with 10 bases between the two ends.

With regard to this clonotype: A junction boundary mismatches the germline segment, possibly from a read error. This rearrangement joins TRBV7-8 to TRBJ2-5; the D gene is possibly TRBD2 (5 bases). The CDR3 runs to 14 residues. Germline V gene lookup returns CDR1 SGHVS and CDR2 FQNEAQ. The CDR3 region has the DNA TGTGTCAGCAGCTTAGGCCCCGGGGAAGAGACCCAGTACTTC. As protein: CVSSLGPGEETQYF.

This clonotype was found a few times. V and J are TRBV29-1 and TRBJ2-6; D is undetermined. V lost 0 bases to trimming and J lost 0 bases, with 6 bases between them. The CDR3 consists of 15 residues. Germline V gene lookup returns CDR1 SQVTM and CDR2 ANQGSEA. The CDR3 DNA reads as TGCAGCGTTGAAGACGGAGTCTCTGGGGCCAACGTCCTGACTTTC. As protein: CSVEDGVSGANVLTF. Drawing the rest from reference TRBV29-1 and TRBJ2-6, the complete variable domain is SAVISQKPSRDICQRGTSLTIQCQVDSQVTMMFWYRQQPGQSLTLIATANQGSEATYESGFVIDKFPISRPNLTFSTLTVSNMSPEDSSIYLCSVEDGVSGANVLTFGAGSRLTVL.